One and the same sample provided the 27 T cell receptor beta chains below, sequenced in a study of cytomegalovirus exposure and HLA in healthy donors. The PCR employed 60 Vbeta primers together with 13 Jbeta primers. Libraries were prepared by immunoSEQ multiplex PCR; TCRdb keeps only in-frame clonotypes and omits some of them. The sample lists more than 85,000 clones; just under 80% were seen once. The sample was PBMCs. These receptors were collected from a male donor in good health and CMV-seronegative.

A single count supports this clone. This chain links TRBV19 with TRBJ1-2; 7 bases are a match to TRBD1. There are 16 residues in the CDR3. The germline CDR1 and CDR2 sequences are LNHDA and SQIVND (reference sequence). V was pared by 1 base and J by 4 bases, with 9 bases of the junction left unmatched. The CDR3, as DNA: TGTGCCAGTAGTATAGCGGCGGGACAGCGAGGCTATGGCTACACCTTC. Protein sequence: CASSIAAGQRGYGYTF.

About this clone itself: The germline gene is not matched at one end of the junction; a read error may be the cause. The chain combines TRBV7-9 with TRBJ2-2; TRBD1 might be the D (5 bases). Germline-derived CDR1 and CDR2 are SEHNR and FQNEAQ (reference sequence). The CDR3 totals 14 residues. The CDR3 DNA reads TGTTCCAGCAGCTTAGGACAAAACACCGGGGAGCTGTTTTTT. This sequence encodes CSSSLGQNTGELFF.

The V call is TRBV5-1, the J call TRBJ2-2, with TRBD2 matching over 8 bases. From germline, CDR1 is SGHRS and CDR2 YFSETQ. V lost 0 bases, J lost 5 bases, and 3 bases stayed unmatched. CDR3 length: 15 residues. This CDR3 reads CASSLAASGTGELFF. For the CDR3, the DNA is TGCGCCAGCAGCTTGGCGGCTAGCGGGACCGGGGAGCTGTTTTTT.

This clone was detected only once. The chain couples TRBV5-5 to TRBJ1-2, with a possible D match to TRBD1 (6 bases). The CDR3 totals 15 residues. Trimming removed 4 bases at V and 0 bases at J, with 13 bases between. Germline values: CDR1 SGHKS, CDR2 YYEKEE (reference sequence). The CDR3 protein is CASSNQGSANYGYTF. The CDR3 DNA sequence: TGTGCCAGCAGCAACCAGGGGTCAGCTAACTATGGCTACACCTTC.

This clone has just a few counts. V usage is TRBV7-6 and J usage is TRBJ2-1; 8 bases agree with TRBD2. The germline V gene encodes CDR1 SGHVS and CDR2 FNYEAQ. Unmatched junction bases numbered 13, after V lost 2 bases and J lost 7 bases. This CDR3 contains 17 residues. The CDR3 loop reads CASSLSVGTSGRNEQFF. CDR3 DNA sequence: TGTGCCAGCAGCTTATCTGTGGGGACTAGTGGTAGGAATGAGCAGTTCTTC.

This clone was counted a few times. This specimen includes other DNA sequences encoding the same CDR3. The chain has TRBV4-1 and TRBJ2-5; no firm D call. Germline values: CDR1 MGHRA, CDR2 YSYEKL. This CDR3 is 13 amino acids long. Trimming shortened V by 1 base and J by 2 bases, and 5 bases separated the two germline ends. The CDR3: CASSQVRQETQYF. The CDR3 DNA reads TGCGCCAGCAGCCAAGTACGGCAAGAGACCCAGTACTTC.

This chain links TRBV5-1 with TRBJ1-3; D remains unclear. V was cut by 4 bases and J by 4 bases, with 12 bases left in between. CDR3 size: 14 residues. Germline CDR1 is SGHRS and CDR2 is YFSETQ. CDR3 sequence reads: CASSLEGRGNTIYF. The CDR3 nucleotides read TGCGCCAGCAGCCTGGAAGGGAGGGGAAACACCATATATTTT.

V gene TRBV5-4 combines with J gene TRBJ2-7; 9 nucleotides agree with TRBD2. Germline trimming cut 5 bases from V and 2 bases from J; bases unmatched to any gene: 8. The CDR3 covers 15 residues. Germline CDR1 SGHNT, CDR2 YYREEE (reference sequence). The CDR3 reads CASSLAGNPTYEQYF. DNA of the CDR3: TGTGCCAGCAGTCTAGCGGGGAACCCCACCTACGAGCAGTACTTC.

This clone is a singleton in its sample. The V and J genes are TRBV28 and TRBJ1-2; D is unclear. The germline gives CDR1 MDHEN, CDR2 SYDVKM. With 4 bases removed from V and 2 bases from J, the gap between germline ends came to 14 bases. There are 15 residues in the CDR3. The CDR3, as DNA: TGTGCCAGCAGTTCCCCCGGGAGTTCAAACTATGGCTACACCTTC. This gives the protein CASSSPGSSNYGYTF.

The V and J genes are TRBV28 and TRBJ2-3; 10 nucleotides align to TRBD1. The junction had 18 bases not matched to a gene; V was cut back by 6 bases and J by 0 bases. This CDR3 spans 20 amino acids. Germline V CDR1 and CDR2: MDHEN, SYDVKM. The CDR3 sequence: CASRFTLGQGPFYSTDTQYF. In DNA form, the CDR3 reads TGTGCCAGCAGGTTTACACTGGGACAGGGGCCCTTCTATAGCACAGATACGCAGTATTTT.

This clone was seen a few times. The chain couples TRBV11-2 to TRBJ1-2; D may be TRBD1 (6 bases). The CDR3 contains 13 residues. The V and J ends lost 6 bases and 2 bases respectively, with 10 bases between them. Germline values: CDR1 SGHAT, CDR2 FQNNGV. Here the CDR3 reads CASSQDRNYGYTF. CDR3 DNA sequence: TGTGCCAGCAGTCAAGACAGGAACTATGGCTACACCTTC.

The chain employs TRBV5-1 and TRBJ2-1, with TRBD2 matching over 7 bases. The germline CDR1 and CDR2 sequences are SGHRS and YFSETQ. With V trimmed by 3 bases and J by 2 bases, 8 bases remained unmatched. The CDR3 covers 16 residues. In DNA form, the CDR3 reads TGCGCCAGCAGCTACGGCGCGGGAGCGACCTACAATGAGCAGTTCTTC. Translating gives CASSYGAGATYNEQFF.

V and J are TRBV6-5 and TRBJ2-5, with no clear D. From germline, CDR1 is MNHEY and CDR2 SVGAGI. The CDR3 runs 13 residues. V lost 2 bases and J lost 4, with 8 bases in between. CDR3 residues: CASSYGRRETQYF. CDR3 sequence (DNA): TGTGCCAGCAGTTACGGCAGAAGAGAGACCCAGTACTTC.

This clone was seen more than once but under ten times. The J gene is TRBJ1-1, the V gene TRBV19; TRBD1 might be the D (5 bases). Trimming left V 7 bases short and J 4 bases short, with 16 bases between. The length of the CDR3 is 14 residues. In germline, CDR1 is LNHDA, CDR2 SQIVND (reference sequence). CDR3 DNA sequence: TGTGCCAGTACGGAAGGGACTCGGAGCACTGAAGCTTTCTTT. Encoded protein: CASTEGTRSTEAFF.

This clone was observed a single time. The V call is TRBV5-1, the J call TRBJ2-5; possibly TRBD2 for D (5 bases). The J call may be incorrect, as the DNA end agrees better with TRBJ2-7. The CDR3 extends over 12 amino acids. Germline CDR1 is SGHRS and CDR2 is YFSETQ. CDR3 nucleotide sequence: TGCGCCAGCAGCTTGGCCGCGGGCGAGCAGTACTTC. This codes for CASSLAAGEQYF.

This clone occurred once. The chain has TRBV5-1 and TRBJ2-1; D gene unclear. This CDR3 region has 13 residues. Germline CDR1 and CDR2: SGHRS and YFSETQ. V was trimmed by 4 bases and J by 6 bases, leaving 11 bases between them. The CDR3 DNA reads as TGCGCCAGCAGCCCGCAAGCTTTCAATGAGCAGTTCTTC. Amino acid sequence: CASSPQAFNEQFF. Looking up the rest from reference TRBV5-1 and TRBJ2-1 gives the full variable domain: KAGVTQTPRYLIKTRGQQVTLSCSPISGHRSVSWYQQTPGQGLQFLFEYFSETQRNKGNFPGRFSGRQFSNSRSEMNVSTLELGDSALYLCASSPQAFNEQFFGPGTRLTVL.

The CDR3 loop is CASSTGLADSYNEQFF. The CDR3 nucleotides are TGTGCCAGTAGTACCGGACTAGCGGATTCCTACAATGAGCAGTTCTTC. The gene calls are TRBV19 and TRBJ2-1, with 10 positions matching TRBD2. V shed 4 bases and J 1 base; nucleotides not matched to a gene: 4. The germline V gene encodes CDR1 LNHDA and CDR2 SQIVND (reference sequence). The CDR3 contains 16 residues.

V usage is TRBV4-2 and J usage is TRBJ2-1; 12 nucleotides line up with TRBD2. This CDR3 has 14 residues. The junction had 2 bases not matched to a gene; V was cut back by 1 base and J by 10 bases. The germline V gene encodes CDR1 LGHNA and CDR2 YNFKEQ. The chain's CDR3 is CASSQGGLAGEQFF. CDR3 coding DNA: TGTGCCAGCAGCCAAGGAGGACTAGCGGGAGAGCAGTTCTTC.

This clone was seen a few times. V is TRBV11-3 and J is TRBJ2-1; 10 bases match TRBD2. V gave up 4 bases and J gave up 2 bases; unmatched junction bases: 8. From germline, CDR1 is SGHNT and CDR2 YENEEA. The CDR3 consists of 17 residues. The CDR3 loop reads CASSSSGLAEAYNEQFF. The CDR3 DNA is TGTGCCAGCAGCTCAAGCGGACTAGCGGAGGCCTACAATGAGCAGTTCTTC.

This clone has only a few counts. The rearrangement links TRBV7-6 to TRBJ2-1, with TRBD2 identical over 11 bases. The CDR3 is 15 amino acids. V gave up 1 base and J gave up 8 bases; unmatched junction bases: 4. Germline V gene lookup returns CDR1 SGHVS and CDR2 FNYEAQ. The CDR3 nucleotides read TGTGCCAGCAGCTTAGGCCTAGCGGGAGGCTATGAGCAGTTCTTC. Protein: CASSLGLAGGYEQFF.

This chain uses TRBV28 with TRBJ2-5; 9 bases fit TRBD1. Germline V gene data show CDR1 as MDHEN and CDR2 as SYDVKM. This CDR3 has 14 amino acids. Losses at the gene ends were 5 bases for V and 5 bases for J; bases not matched to a gene: 6. The CDR3 here is CASSETGGVETQYF. The CDR3 region has the DNA TGTGCCAGCAGTGAAACAGGGGGCGTGGAGACCCAGTACTTC.

The V gene is TRBV2, the J gene TRBJ2-3; the D is unclear. The CDR3 totals 12 residues. Between the trimmed V and J ends, which lost 6 bases and 0 bases, there was a span of 4 bases. From germline, CDR1 is SNHLY and CDR2 FYNNEI. CDR3 region: CASSVSTDTQYF. The CDR3 nucleotides read TGTGCCAGCAGCGTTAGCACAGATACGCAGTATTTT.

The chain uses TRBV19 and TRBJ2-7; tentative D call: TRBD1 (5 bases). V lost 0 bases and J 6 bases, leaving 15 bases between the germline ends. This CDR3 region has 15 residues. Looked up from germline, CDR1 is LNHDA and CDR2 is SQIVND (reference sequence). The CDR3: CASSIDLGQTLEQYF. As DNA, the CDR3 is TGTGCCAGTAGTATAGATCTGGGGCAGACGCTCGAGCAGTACTTC.

J is TRBJ2-5 and V is TRBV5-1; TRBD2 might be the D (6 bases). The DNA end favors TRBJ2-7, so the J call may be wrong. CDR3 length: 14 amino acids. CDR1 is SGHRS, CDR2 YFSETQ, per germline. CDR3 sequence (DNA): TGCGCCAGCAGCTTGGGGGGACTCACCTACGAGCAGTACTTC. Its translation: CASSLGGLTYEQYF.

The chain is built from TRBV30 and TRBJ1-1; 10 nucleotides align to TRBD1. Germline loops: CDR1 GTSNPN, CDR2 SVGIG (reference sequence). The CDR3 consists of 14 residues. V lost 3 bases, J lost 1 base, and 2 bases stayed unmatched. The chain's CDR3 is CAWRGQGRNTEAFF. CDR3 sequence (DNA): TGTGCCTGGAGGGGACAGGGGAGGAACACTGAAGCTTTCTTT.

The chain joins TRBV6-4 to TRBJ2-2, with 7 bases identical to TRBD2. The germline V gene encodes CDR1 MRHNA and CDR2 SNTAGT. The V gene end was trimmed by 4 bases and the J gene end by 6 bases; junction bases not matched to a gene: 5. The CDR3 extends over 14 amino acids. The CDR3 DNA follows: TGTGCCAGCAGTGTTGGGCTAGCGGCCGGGGAGCTGTTTTTT. Amino acids: CASSVGLAAGELFF.

The chain recombines TRBV25-1 with TRBJ1-1; possibly TRBD1 for D (5 bases). Germline lookup yields CDR1 MGHDK and CDR2 SYGVNS. The CDR3 runs 13 residues. V dropped 10 bases and J dropped 3 bases, with 15 bases sitting between them. The CDR3 protein is CATQGGVDTEAFF. The DNA for the CDR3 is TGTGCCACCCAGGGCGGGGTGGACACTGAAGCTTTCTTT.